These 15 T cell receptor beta chains share one sample of origin, sequenced in a study of shared clonotypes between healthy human individuals. Naive CD8 cells lacked CD45RO and underwent positive selection for CCR7, leaving out terminally differentiated effector memory CD45RA+ cells. The repertoire was sequenced with immunoSEQ multiplex PCR; TCRdb's copy has only in-frame clones and lacks some. The sample holds about 2 million clones, over 85% seen once. The sample was naive CD8+ T cells sorted from blood. Every receptor here comes from a man between 18 and 35 years old in good health.

Points on this clone: Its ends do not fully match the called genes, so a read error is possible. V is TRBV10-3 and J is TRBJ2-2, with D possibly called TRBD1 or TRBD2 (5 bases each). Germline V lookup: CDR1 ENHRY, CDR2 SYGVKD. The CDR3 has 16 residues. In DNA form, the CDR3 reads TGTGCCATCAGGGGGGACGGACCTAGGAACGCCGGGGAGCTGTTTTTT. It translates to CAIRGDGPRNAGELFF.

This chain uses TRBV2 with TRBJ2-7; maybe TRBD1 (5 bases). Germline-derived CDR1 and CDR2 are SNHLY and FYNNEI. The CDR3 spans 15 residues. Trimming removed 2 bases from V and 5 bases from J, with 16 bases in between. The CDR3 DNA reads TGTGCCAGCAGTGAATACCTTACAGGTAGCCACGAGCAGTACTTC. It is translated as CASSEYLTGSHEQYF.

This clone has a single count. The chain couples TRBV7-9 to TRBJ2-5; the D gene is possibly TRBD1 (6 bases). This CDR3 region has 16 residues. Trimming took off 5 bases at V and 0 bases at J, with 16 bases between the two ends. CDR1 and CDR2 (germline): SEHNR, FQNEAQ (reference sequence). The CDR3 nucleotides are TGTGCCAGCAGCGGTTCAGGGGCCCCTTACCAAGAGACCCAGTACTTC. Translating it yields CASSGSGAPYQETQYF.

As concerns this clone: Other nucleotide sequences in the sample specify the same CDR3. This sequence joins TRBV11-2 and TRBJ2-7; 9 bases are a match to TRBD1. V dropped 11 bases and J dropped 4; count of bases not matched to a gene: 9. Germline CDR1 is SGHAT and CDR2 is FQNNGV. The length of the CDR3 is 13 residues. CDR3 protein: CASSTGQGYEQYF. CDR3 nucleotides: TGTGCCTCCTCCACGGGACAGGGATACGAGCAGTACTTC.

The rearrangement joins TRBV28 to TRBJ2-7; D remains ambiguous. This CDR3 is built from 13 residues. CDR1 is MDHEN and CDR2 is SYDVKM in the germline V gene. Trimming removed 5 bases from V and 4 bases from J, with 12 bases in between. CDR3 coding DNA: TGTGCCAGCAGTCCCCACAGTGGGTACGAGCAGTACTTC. It is translated as CASSPHSGYEQYF.

The chain joins TRBV28 to TRBJ2-5; 7 nucleotides match TRBD1. The J call may be in error: the DNA end matches TRBJ2-7 better. CDR1 is MDHEN and CDR2 is SYDVKM in the germline V gene. The CDR3 contains 13 residues. CDR3 bases: TGTGCCAGCGGTACAGGGGCCCTCTACGAGCAGTACTTC. It encodes CASGTGALYEQYF.

Regarding this clone: This same CDR3 is encoded by further DNA sequences in the sample. CDR3 in DNA: TGTGCCTGGAGTCCTGGAGGTGGCACTGAAGCTTTCTTT. This gives the protein CAWSPGGGTEAFF. The chain uses TRBV30 and TRBJ1-1; no reliable D call. V shed 2 bases and J shed 4 bases, with 11 bases lying between them. Looked up from germline, CDR1 is GTSNPN and CDR2 is SVGIG (reference sequence). The CDR3 consists of 13 residues.

The rearrangement uses TRBV18 and TRBJ2-3, with D perhaps matching TRBD1 (6 bases). The ends were cut back, 0 bases at V and 5 bases at J, with 15 bases in the middle. CDR3 length: 16 residues. CDR1 is KGHSH, CDR2 LQKENI, per germline. The CDR3 region has the DNA TGTGCCAGCTCACCACCAAAGGACAGCCTGAAAGATACGCAGTATTTT. Its translation: CASSPPKDSLKDTQYF.

This CDR3 reads CASLPSGTVGEKLFF. CDR3 DNA: TGTGCCAGTCTACCGTCCGGGACAGTAGGTGAAAAACTGTTTTTT. V is TRBV19 and J is TRBJ1-4, with 7 bases matching TRBD1. Germline lookup yields CDR1 LNHDA and CDR2 SQIVND (reference sequence). After removal of 8 bases from V and 7 bases from J, the junction contained 13 bases not matched to a gene. The CDR3 covers 15 residues. Supplemented by reference TRBV19 and TRBJ1-4, the full variable domain reads DGGITQSPKYLFRKEGQNVTLSCEQNLNHDAMYWYRQDPGQGLRLIYYSQIVNDFQKGDIAEGYSVSREKKESFPLTVTSAQKNPTAFYLCASLPSGTVGEKLFFGSGTQLSVL.

The chain is built from TRBV6-5 and TRBJ2-2; no clear D gene. The CDR3 covers 16 residues. Per germline, CDR1 MNHEY and CDR2 SVGAGI. V shed 2 bases and J shed 5 bases, with 15 bases lying between them. The CDR3 spells CASSYGHYLGTGELFF. DNA for the CDR3: TGTGCCAGCAGTTACGGGCACTACCTTGGGACCGGGGAGCTGTTTTTT.

The rearrangement joins TRBV19 to TRBJ1-1; D uncertain. The CDR3 is made up of 14 amino acids. The V gene lost 0 bases and the J gene lost 3 bases, with 8 bases spanning the gap. The germline V gene encodes CDR1 LNHDA and CDR2 SQIVND (reference sequence). The DNA for the CDR3 is TGTGCCAGTAGTATAGATCAGGCGGACACTGAAGCTTTCTTT. Its protein product is CASSIDQADTEAFF.

The chain has TRBV5-5 and TRBJ1-2; D perhaps matches TRBD1 (5 bases). The CDR3 is 17 residues long. V lost 3 bases and J lost 0, with 18 bases in between. Per the germline V gene, CDR1 is SGHKS and CDR2 is YYEKEE (reference sequence). CDR3 loop: CASSSSLSKGTNYGYTF. The CDR3 nucleotides are TGTGCCAGCAGCTCCTCCCTATCAAAGGGGACTAACTATGGCTACACCTTC.

The chain carries TRBV10-2 and TRBJ2-5; TRBD2 is a possible D gene (5 bases). The V gene lost 4 bases and the J gene lost 3 bases, with 9 bases spanning the gap. Germline values: CDR1 WSHSY, CDR2 SAAADI. This CDR3 is built from 13 residues. The CDR3 coding sequence is TGCGCCAGCAGTGGGACGGGAAAAGAGACCCAGTACTTC. This translates into CASSGTGKETQYF.

The rearrangement joins TRBV30 to TRBJ2-5; 8 bases align to TRBD1. CDR3 size: 13 residues. Germline V gene sequence: CDR1 GTSNPN, CDR2 SVGIG (reference sequence). The V segment lost 4 bases and the J segment 5 bases; nucleotides outside the gene matches: 6. The DNA for the CDR3 is TGTGCCTGGACTGGGGCAGGGGGCGAGACCCAGTACTTC. This sequence encodes CAWTGAGGETQYF.

This chain uses TRBV5-4 with TRBJ2-5; TRBD2 is a possible D gene (6 bases). Germline assignment: CDR1 SGHNT and CDR2 YYREEE (reference sequence). Trimming left V 0 bases short and J 1 base short, with 10 bases between. The CDR3 is 15 amino acids. In nucleotides, the CDR3 is TGTGCCAGCAGCTTGGAGGGCGGGGCCCAAGAGACCCAGTACTTC. Encoded protein: CASSLEGGAQETQYF.